The sequence of this T cell receptor beta chain was determined in a study of blood T cell repertoires in COVID-19. For the study at large: There were acute and convalescent COVID-19 samples, and they came from the United States, Italy and Spain. PBMCs, B-cell-depleted T cells, or T cells provided the cDNA or gDNA that made up the material.

As originally analysed: Amplification from reference gene primers served as the basis for estimated nucleated cell counts. The protocol was immunoSEQ multiplex PCR, while the TCRdb copy is restricted to in-frame clones and leaves out a portion. V, J and clone size are those of that table, while D and trimming were read from the DNA. The sample lists some 320,000 clones, over 75% occurring once. Trimming removed 7 bases from V and 5 bases from J; junction bases left unmatched: 5. CDR1 is SGHRS, CDR2 YFSETQ, per germline. This CDR3 is built from 12 residues. V gene TRBV5-1 combines with J gene TRBJ1-2; the match to TRBD1 covers 7 bases. Sequencing input: peripheral blood. This receptor was obtained from a human donor in a cohort sampled during active COVID-19. CDR3 sequence (DNA): TGCGCCAGCCGAAAGGGGGCTTATGGCTACACCTTC. Translating it yields CASRKGAYGYTF.